Presented here are 6 T cell receptor beta chains from one specimen sequenced in a study of T cells expressing NK-cell markers. Using the 5' RACE reads, TCRdb records one entry per CDR3 protein without DNA. The listing records some 460,000 distinct CDR3 sequences. The specimen was blood T cells: a sorted CD56 or NKG2C T cell subset, CD4+ or CD8+ T cells, or bulk PBMC T cells (not recorded which). The receptors come from a woman between 50 and 59 years old in good health.

The chain joins TRBV6-2 or TRBV6-3 to TRBJ2-1; TCRdb gives TRBD2 as the D gene, but with no DNA this cannot be confirmed. CDR1 and CDR2 (germline): MNHEY, SVGEGT. The CDR3 sequence is 15 residues long. The chain's CDR3 is CASSSTSGRLNEQFF.

The chain recombines TRBV18 with TRBJ2-1; TCRdb picks TRBD2, but there is no DNA to check that call. Germline V gene lookup returns CDR1 KGHSH and CDR2 LQKENI. The CDR3 extends over 18 amino acids. The chain's CDR3 is CASSPPFAGLSSYNEQFF.

The V and J genes are TRBV7-9 and TRBJ2-3; without DNA, the TCRdb call of TRBD2 cannot be checked. This CDR3 has 16 amino acids. The germline V gene encodes CDR1 SEHNR and CDR2 FQNEAQ (reference sequence). CDR3 protein: CASSLLAGGVPDTQYF.

The chain is built from TRBV10-3 and TRBJ2-3; TCRdb indicates TRBD1, and absent DNA this call remains unverified. CDR1 ENHRY and CDR2 SYGVKD come from the germline V gene. This CDR3 has 16 amino acids. The CDR3: CAISDQGQPSTDTQYF.

The J gene is TRBJ1-1, the V gene TRBV10-2; TCRdb calls TRBD1, which cannot be checked without DNA. Germline V gives CDR1 WSHSY, CDR2 SAAADI. This CDR3 region has 14 residues. CDR3: CASSRGGGDTEAFF.

The chain recombines TRBV2 with TRBJ2-5; without DNA, the TCRdb call of TRBD1 cannot be checked. There are 13 residues in the CDR3. Germline CDR1 and CDR2: SNHLY and FYNNEI. This chain's CDR3 is CATAGYLQETQYF. Complete variable domain (other parts from reference TRBV2 and TRBJ2-5): EPEVTQTPSHQVTQMGQEVILRCVPISNHLYFYWYRQILGQKVEFLVSFYNNEISEKSEIFDDQFSVERPDGSNFTLKIRSTKLEDSAMYFCATAGYLQETQYFGPGTRLLVL.